A single TCR beta chain is shown here with its context. What it binds is unknown. CDR1 is SGHTA, CDR2 FQGNSA, per germline. Trimming stripped 5 bases from V and 2 bases from J, with 24 bases between. The CDR3 extends over 18 amino acids. These data are taken from a study of T-cell memory formation after mild COVID-19. In the study overall: TCR clusters were mostly donor specific. Overall study results and limits: The study detected some responding clones in pre-infection memory, suggesting cross-reactive memory joined. The CD4+ clones that contracted clustered mainly within CM and EM, and the CD8+ clones concentrated in EMRA.

TCR alpha and TCR beta cDNA libraries with sample barcodes and UMIs came from 5'RACE using constant-segment primers. TCRdb reanalysed the 5' RACE reads using MiXCR and keeps one entry per CDR3 protein. Of 400,000 to 500,000 distinct CDR3 sequences in the sample, about 20% were seen once. The rearrangement uses TRBV7-2 and TRBJ2-5; possibly TRBD2 for D (5 bases). This sequence originates from an adult woman who had mild COVID-19 (a few samples of this study predate the infection). Cell type and time point are not known. The source material was PBMCs or a T cell subset sorted from them (not recorded which). DNA of the CDR3: TGTGCCAGCAGCCCAATCCCGGGCAGCGGACTGGATCAAGAGACCCAGTACTTC. Amino acid sequence: CASSPIPGSGLDQETQYF.